This T cell receptor (beta chain) was identified during a study of blood T cell repertoires in COVID-19. Overall study: Some COVID-19 samples were acute and others convalescent; all came from the United States, Italy and Spain. Sample material is recorded as cDNA or gDNA derived from T cells, B-cell-depleted T cells, or PBMCs.

CDR1 and CDR2 (germline): WSHSY, SAAADI. The CDR3 is 13 amino acids. Trimming left V 6 bases short and J 7 bases short, with 12 bases between. Categorization into cohorts depended on clinical history that participants reported. Clones were sequenced by immunoSEQ multiplex PCR, and TCRdb holds only the in-frame ones, with some missing. The table shows 200,000 to 250,000 clones, with 87% occurring only once. The receptor was isolated from a man aged 30 to 45 who had recovered from COVID-19. This rearrangement joins TRBV10-2 to TRBJ1-4, with D maybe TRBD1 (5 bases). The sample comprised PBMCs or T cells enriched from blood (not recorded which). The CDR3 DNA reads as TGCGCCAGCAGCGCCAGGGAGGGTGAAAAACTGTTTTTT. Its protein product is CASSAREGEKLFF.